This TCR beta chain was identified during a study of blood T cells in healthy people across ages. Overall study results and limits: It was not known whether donors were CMV positive (a possible confounder of expanded clonotype changes). In these data, TCR beta diversity tracked strongly with naive T cell percentage.

A note on this clonotype: Its target is not known.

The authors ran a second PCR of roughly 7 to 11 cycles using a sample-barcoded 5' primer and a J-beta primer mix. Through a template-switch adaptor with 12 random nucleotides, each cDNA molecule received a tag. MiXCR, run by TCRdb on the 5' RACE reads, gives a single entry per CDR3 protein. Of approximately 1.5 million distinct CDR3 sequences listed, roughly two fifths are singletons. This CDR3 has 17 amino acids. V shed 0 bases and J shed 1 base, with 16 bases lying between them. CDR1 is SGHRS and CDR2 is YFSETQ in the germline V gene. Sequenced sample: blood. The origin of this receptor is a woman under 30 in good health. V and J are TRBV5-1 and TRBJ1-1; D is undetermined. The chain's CDR3 is CASSLEPTSSANTEAFF. The CDR3 nucleotides are TGCGCCAGCAGCTTGGAACCTACTTCAAGTGCGAACACTGAAGCTTTCTTT.